The rows below give T cell receptor beta chains drawn from one sample of a study of T-cell reconstitution after alpha-beta-depleted transplantation in children. TCRdb reanalysed the PCR reads using MiXCR and keeps one entry per CDR3 protein. Of hundreds of thousands of distinct CDR3 sequences listed, more than 20% were seen once; the top ten hold 13% to 15%. Sequencing was performed on PBMCs, mostly from graft donor cells, taken 360 days after TCRalphabeta/CD19-depleted stem cell transplant. Receptors were obtained from a boy less than two years old who had a stem cell transplant for acute myeloid leukemia, so the T cells may come from the graft donor. CDR3s include the opening cysteine and the closing phenylalanine or tryptophan. The D gene is left open where the match is weak. Clone size is not always given. Where it is, it says once, few, many or a class for expanded clones.

V gene,clone size,J gene,D gene,CDR3 protein,CDR3 DNA
TRBV4-1,few,TRBJ2-3,.,CASSQDPLGGLGVDTQYF,TGCGCCAGCAGCCAAGATCCACTGGGGGGCCTAGGCGTAGATACGCAGTATTTT
TRBV30,.,TRBJ1-3,.,CAWSEGSGNTIYF,TGTGCCTGGAGTGAAGGGAGTGGAAACACCATATATTTT
TRBV29-1,many,TRBJ1-2,TRBD1,CSVDPWTGKGYTF,TGCAGCGTTGACCCCTGGACAGGGAAGGGCTACACCTTC
TRBV27,many,TRBJ2-2,.,CASSLFLRTGELFF,TGTGCCAGCAGTTTATTTTTAAGGACCGGGGAGCTGTTTTTT
TRBV12-3/TRBV12-4,few,TRBJ2-7,.,CASSSIHGGDRPRKQYF,TGTGCCAGCAGTTCGATTCATGGGGGGGACAGGCCGAGGAAGCAGTACTTC
TRBV3-1,.,TRBJ2-1,.,CASSFGPPVVRSSYNEQFF,TGTGCCAGCAGTTTTGGGCCCCCCGTGGTTCGGAGCTCCTACAATGAGCAGTTCTTC
TRBV20-1,many,TRBJ2-3,.,CSLTGSGTDTQYF,TGCAGCCTTACGGGTTCGGGCACAGATACGCAGTATTTT
TRBV28,.,TRBJ2-1,.,CASSFQEGYNEQFF,TGTGCCAGCAGTTTTCAGGAGGGGTACAATGAGCAGTTCTTC
TRBV7-8,few,TRBJ2-1,.,CASSQQRTDNEQFF,TGTGCCAGCAGCCAGCAGAGGACCGACAATGAGCAGTTCTTC
TRBV19,.,TRBJ2-7,.,CATARRLSSYEQYF,TGTGCCACCGCGAGGCGGCTGAGCTCCTACGAGCAGTACTTC
TRBV6-5,few,TRBJ2-7,.,CASSYLSGSGHEQYF,TGTGCCAGCAGTTACCTATCCGGGAGCGGTCACGAGCAGTACTTC
TRBV29-1,many,TRBJ2-7,.,CSVVRDSAPPYEQYF,TGCAGCGTTGTTCGGGACTCCGCGCCCCCGTACGAGCAGTACTTC
TRBV27,few,TRBJ2-1,TRBD2,CASTWSGGASGEQFF,TGTGCCAGCACCTGGTCCGGGGGGGCCTCGGGTGAGCAGTTCTTC
TRBV20-1,few,TRBJ1-2,TRBD1,CSARSPGQGAGGYTF,TGCAGTGCTAGATCGCCGGGACAGGGGGCCGGTGGCTACACCTTC
TRBV12-3/TRBV12-4,few,TRBJ1-6,.,CASSLRKAHSPLHF,TGTGCCAGCAGTTTACGGAAGGCCCATTCACCCCTCCACTTT
TRBV5-1,many,TRBJ1-5,.,CASSLASNQPQHF,TGTGCCAGCAGTTTGGCTAGCAATCAGCCCCAGCATTTT
TRBV20-1,few,TRBJ2-3,TRBD2,CSARKTSGGVADTQYF,TGCAGTGCTAGAAAAACTAGCGGGGGAGTGGCAGATACGCAGTATTTT
TRBV29-1,few,TRBJ2-5,TRBD2,CSVVGLAGQETQYF,TGCAGCGTTGTAGGACTAGCGGGGCAAGAGACCCAGTACTTC
TRBV7-8,.,TRBJ1-1,TRBD1,CASSANKRGPLNTEAFF,TGTGCCAGCAGCGCAAACAAGAGGGGGCCCTTGAACACTGAAGCTTTCTTT
TRBV5-6,.,TRBJ1-5,.,CASSAGRNQPQHF,TGTGCCAGCAGTGCGGGACGGAATCAGCCCCAGCATTTT
TRBV15,.,TRBJ2-7,.,CATSGDRRYEQYF,TGTGCCACCAGCGGGGACCGACGCTACGAGCAGTACTTC
TRBV29-1,few,TRBJ1-3,TRBD1,CSVAGTGVSGNTIYF,TGCAGCGTAGCCGGGACAGGGGTCTCTGGAAACACCATATATTTT
TRBV5-1,.,TRBJ2-1,TRBD1,CASSPGQTANEQFF,TGCGCCAGCAGCCCGGGACAGACTGCCAATGAGCAGTTCTTC
TRBV20-1,few,TRBJ1-6,.,CSAREQGSSPLHF,TGCAGTGCTAGAGAACAGGGAAGCTCACCCCTCCACTTT
TRBV10-3,many,TRBJ1-1,.,CATKKDTEAFF,TGTGCCACGAAAAAGGACACTGAAGCTTTCTTT